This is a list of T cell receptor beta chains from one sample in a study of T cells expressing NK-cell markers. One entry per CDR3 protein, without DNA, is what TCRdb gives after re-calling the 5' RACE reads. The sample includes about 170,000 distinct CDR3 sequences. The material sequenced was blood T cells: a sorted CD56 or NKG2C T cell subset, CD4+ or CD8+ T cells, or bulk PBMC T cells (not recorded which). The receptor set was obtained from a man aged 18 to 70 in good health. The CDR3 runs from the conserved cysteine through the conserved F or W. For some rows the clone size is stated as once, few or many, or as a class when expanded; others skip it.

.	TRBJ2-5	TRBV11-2	CASSLVGVVSEVLETQYF
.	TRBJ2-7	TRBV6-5	CASSYSIDRGSDEQYF
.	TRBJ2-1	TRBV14	CASSPGLAGGQGDNEQFF
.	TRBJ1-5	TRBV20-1	CSARDLDRGLNQPQHF
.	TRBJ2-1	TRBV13	CASSRLNSNEQFF
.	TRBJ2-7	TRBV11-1	CASSPRGGDKKESVHEQYF
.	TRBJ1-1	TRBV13	CASSFPAGGWTEAFF
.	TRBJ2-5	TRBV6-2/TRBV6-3	CASGTSGGPGETQYF
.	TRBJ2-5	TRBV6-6	CASSSPGGETQYF
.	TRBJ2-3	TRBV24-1	CATSDLPLLDSTDTQYF
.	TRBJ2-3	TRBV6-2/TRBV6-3	CASSLVVGDTQYF
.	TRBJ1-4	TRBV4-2	CASSQGGGGPEKLFF
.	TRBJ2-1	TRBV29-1	CSVEESNEQFF
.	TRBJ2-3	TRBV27	CASRPPDSSTDTQYF
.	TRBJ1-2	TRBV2	CASSTGDYYGYTF
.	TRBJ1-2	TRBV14	CASSQGTRFNYGYTF
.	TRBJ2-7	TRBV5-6	CASSSAPGANEQYFVRSYF
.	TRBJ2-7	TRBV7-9	CASSLDPGAPYEQYF
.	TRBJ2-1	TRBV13	CASSSPGPEQFF
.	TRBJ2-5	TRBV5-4	CASSLAEGLAGPGETQYF
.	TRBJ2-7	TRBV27	CATEPKGRDRYEQYF
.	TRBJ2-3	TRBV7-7	CASSLVGGPRDTQYF
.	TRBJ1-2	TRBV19	CASSSYSHGYTF
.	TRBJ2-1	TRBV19	CASSISGFSYNEQFF
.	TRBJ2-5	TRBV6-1	CASSVSTSGSETQYF
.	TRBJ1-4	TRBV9	CASSLQGNPNEKLFF
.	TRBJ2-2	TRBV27	CASSPWTATGELFF
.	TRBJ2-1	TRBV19	CASSAGQGYNEQFF
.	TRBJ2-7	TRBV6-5	CASNTPRDRGYEQYF
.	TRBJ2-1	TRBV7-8	CASSLLLAGSYNEQFF
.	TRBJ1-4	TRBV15	CATQDRGGEKLFF
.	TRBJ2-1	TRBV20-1	CSARAGQGSYNEQFF
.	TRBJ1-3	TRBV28	CASRWTPATGNTIYF
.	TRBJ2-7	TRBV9	CASSFRDRAYEQYF
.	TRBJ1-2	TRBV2	CASTEWIANYGYTF
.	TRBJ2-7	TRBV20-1	CSASTSSSYEQYF
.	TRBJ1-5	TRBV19	CASSVDRGNQPQHF
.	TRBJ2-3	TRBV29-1	CSAWDRGRWTDTQYF
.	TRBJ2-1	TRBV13	CASSLLAGRGNEQFF
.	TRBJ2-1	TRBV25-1	CASSGPRGRSSYNEQFF
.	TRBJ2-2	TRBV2	CASSDPSGGLANTGELFF
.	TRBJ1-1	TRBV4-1	CASSQFYRDGPTEAFF
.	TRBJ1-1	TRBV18	CASSPWGGTEAFF
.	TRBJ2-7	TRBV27	CASSYSGGAGEQYF
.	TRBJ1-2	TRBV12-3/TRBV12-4	CASSYPTGGDYGYTF
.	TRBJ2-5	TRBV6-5	CASSYSGRLQETQYF
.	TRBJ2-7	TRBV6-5	CASSFTSTSGGYEQYF
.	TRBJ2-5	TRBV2	CASRGVGAETQYF
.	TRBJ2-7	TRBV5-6	CASRETGDPYEQYF
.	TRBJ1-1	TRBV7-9	CASSPWDISEAFF
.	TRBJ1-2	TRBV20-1	CSARLAQGGYTF
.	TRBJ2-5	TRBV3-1	CASSQGASGGEETQYF
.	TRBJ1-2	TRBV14	CASSQGASRGYGYTF
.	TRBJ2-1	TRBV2	CASTPRGDDLRDYNEQFF
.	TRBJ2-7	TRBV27	CASSTHRGIYEQYF
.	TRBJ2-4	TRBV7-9	CASSRKEQNIQYF
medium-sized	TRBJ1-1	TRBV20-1	CSATGTGGTYEAFF
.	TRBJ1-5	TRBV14	CASSPGLDQPQHF
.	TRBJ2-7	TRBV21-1	CASRTGTGCYEQYF
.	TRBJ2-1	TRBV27	CASSLLGGGYNEQFF